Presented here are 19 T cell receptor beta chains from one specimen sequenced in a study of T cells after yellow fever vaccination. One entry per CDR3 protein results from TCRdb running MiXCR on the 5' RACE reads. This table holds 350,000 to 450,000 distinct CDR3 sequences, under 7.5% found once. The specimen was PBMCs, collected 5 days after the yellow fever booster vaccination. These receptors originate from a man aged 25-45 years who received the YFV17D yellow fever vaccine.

The CDR3 here is CASSYLGTSPHNEQFF. Here the CDR3 DNA reads TGTGCCAGCAGTTACTTGGGGACGTCGCCCCACAATGAGCAGTTCTTC. The V call is TRBV6-5, the J call TRBJ2-1, with D possibly called TRBD1 or TRBD2 (5 bases each). CDR3 length equals 16 residues. V dropped 1 base and J dropped 5 bases, with 15 bases sitting between them. Germline V gene lookup returns CDR1 MNHEY and CDR2 SVGAGI.

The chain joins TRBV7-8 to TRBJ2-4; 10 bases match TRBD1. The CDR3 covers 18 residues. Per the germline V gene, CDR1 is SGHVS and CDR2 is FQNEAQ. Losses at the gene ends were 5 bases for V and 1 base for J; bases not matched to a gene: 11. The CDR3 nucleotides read TGTGCCAGCAGCACCGGGACAGGGGCTCGGTCGGCCAAAAACATTCAGTACTTC. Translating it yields CASSTGTGARSAKNIQYF.

This CDR3 reads CASSGTGLAAWNEQFF. The CDR3 coding sequence is TGTGCCAGCAGCGGGACGGGACTAGCAGCATGGAATGAGCAGTTCTTC. This sequence joins TRBV5-4 and TRBJ2-1, with 9 bases identical to TRBD2. V lost 4 bases, J lost 7 bases, and 12 bases stayed unmatched. In germline, CDR1 is SGHNT, CDR2 YYREEE (reference sequence). The CDR3 covers 16 residues.

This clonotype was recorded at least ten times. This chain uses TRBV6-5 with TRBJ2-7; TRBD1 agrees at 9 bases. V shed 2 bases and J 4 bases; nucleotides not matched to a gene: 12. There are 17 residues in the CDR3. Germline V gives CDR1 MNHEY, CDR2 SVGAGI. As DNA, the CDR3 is TGTGCCAGCAGTTACGTGGCCGGGACAGGGCCCCTATACGAGCAGTACTTC. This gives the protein CASSYVAGTGPLYEQYF.

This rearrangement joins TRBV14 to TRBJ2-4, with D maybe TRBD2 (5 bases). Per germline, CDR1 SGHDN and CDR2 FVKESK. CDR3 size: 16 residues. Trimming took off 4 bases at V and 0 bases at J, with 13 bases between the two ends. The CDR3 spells CASSPDGLLAKNIQYF. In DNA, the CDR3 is TGTGCCAGCAGCCCGGACGGACTCCTAGCCAAAAACATTCAGTACTTC.

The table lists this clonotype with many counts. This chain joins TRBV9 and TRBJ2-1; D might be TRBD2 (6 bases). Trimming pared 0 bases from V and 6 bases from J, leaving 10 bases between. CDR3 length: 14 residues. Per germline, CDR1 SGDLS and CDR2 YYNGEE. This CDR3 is CASSVESSGNEQFF. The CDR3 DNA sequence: TGTGCCAGCAGCGTAGAAAGTAGCGGCAATGAGCAGTTCTTC.

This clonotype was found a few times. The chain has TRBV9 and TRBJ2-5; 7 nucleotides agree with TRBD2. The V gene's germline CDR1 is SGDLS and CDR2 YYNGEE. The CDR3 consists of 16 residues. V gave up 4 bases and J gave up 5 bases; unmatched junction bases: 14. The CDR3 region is CASSPPTSMRSETQYF. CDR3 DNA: TGTGCCAGCAGCCCACCGACTAGCATGAGGTCTGAGACCCAGTACTTC.

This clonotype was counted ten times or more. The CDR3 region is CASSLVGGPGRERPDTQYF. The CDR3 bases are TGTGCCAGCAGCTTAGTGGGAGGGCCCGGCAGAGAACGCCCGGATACGCAGTATTTT. V is TRBV11-2 and J is TRBJ2-3, with 7 bases identical to TRBD2. From germline, CDR1 is SGHAT and CDR2 FQNNGV. Trimming removed 1 base from V and 6 bases from J; junction bases left unmatched: 19. The CDR3 is 19 amino acids.

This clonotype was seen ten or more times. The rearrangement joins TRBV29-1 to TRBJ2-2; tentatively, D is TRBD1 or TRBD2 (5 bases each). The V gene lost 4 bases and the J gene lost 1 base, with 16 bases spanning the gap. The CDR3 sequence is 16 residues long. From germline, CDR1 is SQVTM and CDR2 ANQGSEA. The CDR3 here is CSVGGVRTQNTGELFF. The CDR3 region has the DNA TGCAGCGTTGGAGGGGTAAGGACACAGAACACCGGGGAGCTGTTTTTT.

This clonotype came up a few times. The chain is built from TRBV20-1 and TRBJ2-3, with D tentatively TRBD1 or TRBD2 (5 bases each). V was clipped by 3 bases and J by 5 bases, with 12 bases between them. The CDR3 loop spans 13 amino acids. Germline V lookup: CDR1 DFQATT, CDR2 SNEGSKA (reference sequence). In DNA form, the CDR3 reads TGCAGTGCTAGGCCTGGGACGCTAGATACGCAGTATTTT. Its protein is CSARPGTLDTQYF.

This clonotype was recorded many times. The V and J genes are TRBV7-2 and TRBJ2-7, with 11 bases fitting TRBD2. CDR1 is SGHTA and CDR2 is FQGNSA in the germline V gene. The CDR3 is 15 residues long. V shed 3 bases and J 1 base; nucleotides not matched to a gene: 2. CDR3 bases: TGTGCCAGCAGCTTGACTAGCGGGGTTTCCTACGAGCAGTACTTC. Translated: CASSLTSGVSYEQYF.

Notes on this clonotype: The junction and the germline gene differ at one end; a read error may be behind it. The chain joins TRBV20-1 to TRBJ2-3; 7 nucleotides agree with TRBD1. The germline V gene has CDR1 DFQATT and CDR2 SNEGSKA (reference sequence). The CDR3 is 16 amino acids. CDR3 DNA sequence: TGCTGTGCTAGACAGGGTAAGGGCCGTGCCGCAGATACGCAGTATTTT. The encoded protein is CCARQGKGRAADTQYF.

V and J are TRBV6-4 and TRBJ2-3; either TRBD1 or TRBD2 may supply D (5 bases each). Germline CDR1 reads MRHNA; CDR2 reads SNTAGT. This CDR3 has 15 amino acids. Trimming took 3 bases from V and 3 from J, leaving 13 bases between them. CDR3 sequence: CASSENQGATDTQYF. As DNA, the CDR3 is TGTGCCAGCAGTGAGAACCAGGGAGCGACAGATACGCAGTATTTT.

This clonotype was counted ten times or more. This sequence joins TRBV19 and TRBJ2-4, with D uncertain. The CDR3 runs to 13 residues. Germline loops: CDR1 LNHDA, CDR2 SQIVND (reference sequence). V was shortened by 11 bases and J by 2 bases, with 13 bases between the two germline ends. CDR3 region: CASSLETKNIQYF. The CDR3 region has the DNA TGTGCCTCGTCCCTGGAAACCAAAAACATTCAGTACTTC.

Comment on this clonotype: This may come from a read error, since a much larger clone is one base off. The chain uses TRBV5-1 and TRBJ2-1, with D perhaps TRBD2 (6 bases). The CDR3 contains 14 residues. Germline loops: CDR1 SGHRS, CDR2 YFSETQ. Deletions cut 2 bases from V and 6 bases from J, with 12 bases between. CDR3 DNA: TGCGCCAGCAGCTTCGGGAGTTCGTTCAATGAGCAGTTCTTC. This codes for CASSFGSSFNEQFF.

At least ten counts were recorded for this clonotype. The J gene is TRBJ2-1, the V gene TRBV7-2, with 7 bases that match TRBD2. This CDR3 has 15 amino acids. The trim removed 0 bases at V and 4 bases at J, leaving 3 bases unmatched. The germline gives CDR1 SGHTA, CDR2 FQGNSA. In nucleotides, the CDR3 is TGTGCCAGCAGCTTAGCTACTAGCGCGTACAATGAGCAGTTCTTC. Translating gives CASSLATSAYNEQFF.

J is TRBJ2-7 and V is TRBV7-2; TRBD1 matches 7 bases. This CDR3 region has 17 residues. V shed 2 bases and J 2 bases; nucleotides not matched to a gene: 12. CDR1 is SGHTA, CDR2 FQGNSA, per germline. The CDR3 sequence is CASSLKGAAGTPYEQYF. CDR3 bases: TGTGCCAGCAGCTTAAAGGGGGCAGCAGGGACCCCCTACGAGCAGTACTTC.

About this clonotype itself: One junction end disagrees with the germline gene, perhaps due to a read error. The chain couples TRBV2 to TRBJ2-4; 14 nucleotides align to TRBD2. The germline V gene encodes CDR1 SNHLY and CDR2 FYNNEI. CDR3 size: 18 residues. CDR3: CTSSPAGLAGVKNGIQYF. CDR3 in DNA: TGTACCAGCAGTCCCGCGGGACTAGCGGGAGTAAAGAACGGCATTCAGTACTTC.

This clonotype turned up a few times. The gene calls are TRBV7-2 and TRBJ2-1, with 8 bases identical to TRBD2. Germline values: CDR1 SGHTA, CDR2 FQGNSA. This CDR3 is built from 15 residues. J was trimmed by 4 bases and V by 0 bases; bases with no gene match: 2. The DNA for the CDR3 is TGTGCCAGCAGCTTAGCTAGCGGGATTTACAATGAGCAGTTCTTC. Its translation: CASSLASGIYNEQFF.